The rows below give T cell receptor beta chains drawn from one sample of a study of beta chain features in type 1 diabetes. TCRdb keeps only in-frame clones here, not all; method: immunoSEQ multiplex PCR. The sample has about 930,000 clones, 17% seen once. Input material: naive CD4+ T cells from blood. Source of these receptors: a woman younger than 30 in good health. CDR3s include the opening cysteine and the closing phenylalanine or tryptophan. Fields, in order: J gene, V gene, CDR3 protein.

J: TRBJ1-5
V: TRBV4-2
CDR3: CASSQSVAGYQPQHF

J: TRBJ1-1
V: TRBV29-1
CDR3: CSVVRGQTNTEAFF

J: TRBJ2-7
V: TRBV28
CDR3: CASSWGRGPRVYEQYF

J: TRBJ2-1
V: TRBV28
CDR3: CASNSGGLAGGPVVNEQFF

J: TRBJ1-5
V: TRBV6-6
CDR3: CASSYSRGNFNQPQHF

J: TRBJ2-7
V: TRBV5-5
CDR3: CASSLVIGKDEQYF

J: TRBJ2-7
V: TRBV7-2
CDR3: CASKRTGAYEQYF

J: TRBJ2-7
V: TRBV28
CDR3: CASTSRGEQYF

J: TRBJ2-1
V: TRBV5-1
CDR3: CASSSTSGALGEQFF

J: TRBJ2-7
V: TRBV19
CDR3: CASSPSRGLGYEQYF

J: TRBJ2-7
V: TRBV7-9
CDR3: CASSLGQDGYEQYF

J: TRBJ2-3
V: TRBV11-1
CDR3: CASSPDRGDTDTQYF

J: TRBJ2-7
V: TRBV21-1
CDR3: CASVDIDTTYEQYF

J: TRBJ2-1
V: TRBV7-2
CDR3: CASSRNNGEQFF

J: TRBJ2-7
V: TRBV4-3
CDR3: CASSHVTSSYEQYF

J: TRBJ2-7
V: TRBV27
CDR3: CASSFGTDRYEQYF

J: TRBJ2-1
V: TRBV6-5
CDR3: CASSYFGTGHQFF

J: TRBJ1-1
V: TRBV9
CDR3: CASSVGDTGTEAFF

J: TRBJ2-5
V: TRBV5-8
CDR3: CASSPGTGAEETQYF

J: TRBJ1-1
V: TRBV7-2
CDR3: CASSLALSSPNTEAFF

J: TRBJ2-1
V: TRBV18
CDR3: CASSPLITYNEQFF

J: TRBJ2-5
V: TRBV28
CDR3: CASSSPDSETQYF

J: TRBJ2-1
V: TRBV28
CDR3: CASTSDSPIKFF

J: TRBJ2-3
V: TRBV7-9
CDR3: CASSTDTQYF

J: TRBJ2-1
V: TRBV5-4
CDR3: CASSLGLEKRNEQFF

J: TRBJ1-3
V: TRBV25-1
CDR3: CASSDIGGRTGNTIYF

J: TRBJ2-7
V: TRBV10-3
CDR3: CAIRASGSLGYEQYF

J: TRBJ2-4
V: TRBV7-2
CDR3: CASSLQGNIQYF

J: TRBJ1-5
V: TRBV18
CDR3: CASSPQGQSLSNQPQHF

J: TRBJ2-3
V: TRBV28
CDR3: CASSSAVVTDTQYF

J: TRBJ2-1
V: TRBV2
CDR3: CASSAQADDEQFF

J: TRBJ2-5
V: TRBV2
CDR3: CASSGDRKETQYF

J: TRBJ1-1
V: TRBV27
CDR3: CASSFVPAMNTEAFF

J: TRBJ2-5
V: TRBV7-9
CDR3: CASSMHRQETQYF

J: TRBJ2-3
V: TRBV6-5
CDR3: CASTFTRSTDTQYF

J: TRBJ2-7
V: TRBV7-2
CDR3: CASSPKKLAGVIEQYF

J: TRBJ2-3
V: TRBV5-4
CDR3: CASSLSVEIDTQYF

J: TRBJ2-1
V: TRBV28
CDR3: CASISASGIYNEQFF

J: TRBJ2-7
V: TRBV7-9
CDR3: CASSLQQGAYEQYF

J: TRBJ1-4
V: TRBV2
CDR3: CASYEGQGDEKLFF

J: TRBJ1-2
V: TRBV2
CDR3: CASGPDGYTF

J: TRBJ2-1
V: TRBV6-5
CDR3: CASKRWDRGPNEQFF

J: TRBJ2-1
V: TRBV6-5
CDR3: CASSYSIGGRKNEQFF

J: TRBJ2-7
V: TRBV28
CDR3: CASSHDMGQYEQYF

J: TRBJ1-2
V: TRBV5-1
CDR3: CASSWGQGIAYGYTF

J: TRBJ1-1
V: TRBV10-3
CDR3: CAIRISDQNTEAFF

J: TRBJ1-2
V: TRBV29-1
CDR3: CSVPLAGNYGYTF

J: TRBJ2-3
V: TRBV10-3
CDR3: CAIKDRGRLDDTQYF

J: TRBJ2-6
V: TRBV28
CDR3: CASSGSLGANVLTF

J: TRBJ2-7
V: TRBV5-1
CDR3: CASSLDGRASYEQYF

J: TRBJ2-1
V: TRBV7-8
CDR3: CASSYEGRDEQFF

J: -
V: TRBV27
CDR3: CASSLYYQSYEQYF

J: TRBJ2-5
V: TRBV6-5
CDR3: CASSYASPGLAETQYF

J: TRBJ2-1
V: TRBV5-1
CDR3: CASGGHNEQFF

J: TRBJ2-1
V: TRBV10-3
CDR3: CAISEIAGGYNEQFF

J: TRBJ2-5
V: TRBV6-6
CDR3: CASRRTVQETRYF

J: TRBJ2-1
V: TRBV29-1
CDR3: CSVERGQQQFF

J: TRBJ2-4
V: TRBV28
CDR3: CASPSRIRKNIQYF

J: TRBJ1-2
V: TRBV14
CDR3: CASSQSRYGYTF